Below, 28 T cell receptor beta chains from the same sample are listed, as sequenced in a study of shared clonotypes between healthy human individuals. Using immunoSEQ multiplex PCR, the repertoire was profiled, and TCRdb retains in-frame clones only, with some absent. The sample lists 1,100,000 or so clones; 75% to 80% were seen once. The sequenced sample consisted of memory CD4+ T cells from PBMCs. Regarding subset: CD45RA-negative fraction. These receptors all come from a man aged 18 to 30 in good health. Some clones in this sample may be carry-over from other donors' samples.

This sequence joins TRBV30 and TRBJ2-2; 8 positions match TRBD2. The trim removed 4 bases at V and 9 bases at J, leaving 10 bases unmatched. The V gene's germline CDR1 is GTSNPN and CDR2 SVGIG (reference sequence). CDR3 length equals 14 residues. The CDR3 loop reads CAWNRAGVHWELFF. The CDR3 DNA follows: TGTGCCTGGAATCGAGCGGGAGTGCATTGGGAGCTGTTTTTT.

The rearrangement uses TRBV10-2 and TRBJ2-7, with TRBD1 identical over 10 bases. The CDR3 runs 14 residues. V shed 3 bases, J shed 3 bases, and the junction held 2 bases outside the gene matches. Germline V lookup: CDR1 WSHSY, CDR2 SAAADI. In DNA, the CDR3 is TGCGCCAGCAGTGAATGGACAGGGGGCTACGAGCAGTACTTC. Translation gives CASSEWTGGYEQYF.

This clone has only one observation. CDR3 loop: CASSRSPETQYF. CDR3 DNA sequence: TGTGCCAGCAGTCGTTCCCCCGAGACCCAGTACTTC. The chain carries TRBV11-3 and TRBJ2-5; D is unresolved. V lost 6 bases and J 5 bases, leaving 10 bases between the germline ends. The CDR3 has 12 amino acids. Per the germline V gene, CDR1 is SGHNT and CDR2 is YENEEA.

The CDR3 loop reads CASAPGAGGAYEQYF. The DNA for the CDR3 is TGTGCCAGCGCTCCGGGGGCAGGAGGGGCCTACGAGCAGTACTTC. This chain links TRBV7-6 with TRBJ2-7, with D tentatively TRBD1 or TRBD2 (6 bases each). CDR3 length: 15 amino acids. The ends were cut back, 8 bases at V and 2 bases at J, with 19 bases in the middle. Looked up from germline, CDR1 is SGHVS and CDR2 is FNYEAQ.

The V and J genes are TRBV10-2 and TRBJ2-3, with 8 bases lining up with TRBD2. This CDR3 spans 16 amino acids. The trim removed 3 bases at V and 5 bases at J, leaving 10 bases unmatched. CDR1 is WSHSY, CDR2 SAAADI, per germline. The CDR3 protein is CASSETSGLPRDTQYF. The CDR3 nucleotides are TGCGCCAGCAGTGAAACTAGCGGTCTCCCTCGAGATACGCAGTATTTT.

V usage is TRBV28 and J usage is TRBJ2-3; 8 nucleotides agree with TRBD2. V shed 5 bases, J shed 3 bases, and the junction held 10 bases outside the gene matches. Germline V gene lookup returns CDR1 MDHEN and CDR2 SYDVKM. The CDR3 is 16 amino acids. The CDR3 DNA reads TGTGCCAGCAGTCCCTGGGTCGGACTAGCTACAGATACGCAGTATTTT. Encoded protein: CASSPWVGLATDTQYF.

Concerning this clone: One end of the junction varies from germline; a read error may be responsible. This sequence joins TRBV6-5 and TRBJ2-7; D tentatively reads TRBD1 or TRBD2 (5 bases each). CDR1 is MNHEY and CDR2 is SVGAGI in the germline V gene. CDR3 length: 15 residues. The CDR3 sequence: CASSYSGRSSYEQYF. The DNA for the CDR3 is TGTGCCAGCAGCTACTCGGGGCGGAGCTCCTACGAGCAGTACTTC.

The V gene is TRBV28, the J gene TRBJ2-7, with D possibly being TRBD1 or TRBD2 (5 bases each). This CDR3 has 16 residues. The ends were cut back, 2 bases at V and 0 bases at J, with 14 bases in the middle. Germline CDR1 and CDR2: MDHEN and SYDVKM. The CDR3 loop reads CASSLNKWGFSYEQYF. The CDR3 coding sequence is TGTGCCAGCAGTTTAAATAAGTGGGGGTTCTCCTACGAGCAGTACTTC.

This chain connects TRBV4-2 to TRBJ2-5; unclear D gene. This CDR3 has 14 residues. V lost 3 bases to trimming and J lost 1 base, with 9 bases between them. CDR1 LGHNA and CDR2 YNFKEQ come from the germline V gene. CDR3 sequence: CASSQRRSQETQYF. CDR3 nucleotide sequence: TGTGCCAGCAGCCAGCGCAGGTCCCAAGAGACCCAGTACTTC.

V usage is TRBV2 and J usage is TRBJ2-7, with D perhaps being TRBD1 or TRBD2 (6 bases each). The germline V gene has CDR1 SNHLY and CDR2 FYNNEI. The CDR3 length is 14 residues. V dropped 5 bases and J dropped 4 bases, with 15 bases sitting between them. The chain's CDR3 is CASSTLWGAYEQYF. The CDR3 DNA is TGTGCCAGCAGTACCCTATGGGGGGCATACGAGCAGTACTTC.

V gene TRBV18 combines with J gene TRBJ2-1; D is possibly TRBD2 (5 bases). Germline loops: CDR1 KGHSH, CDR2 LQKENI. The ends were cut back, 0 bases at V and 12 bases at J, with 12 bases in the middle. The CDR3 loop spans 13 amino acids. The CDR3 nucleotides are TGTGCCAGCTCACCACCGATTACGGAGGCGCAGTTCTTC. Protein sequence: CASSPPITEAQFF.

CDR3 sequence: CASSHSRDRGLSGANVLTF. Written as DNA, the CDR3 is TGCGCCAGCAGTCATTCCCGGGACAGGGGGCTATCTGGGGCCAACGTCCTGACTTTC. V is TRBV23-1 and J is TRBJ2-6, with TRBD1 identical over 12 bases. TRBV23-1 is an ORF, with its function uncertain. There are 19 residues in the CDR3. The J segment lost 1 base and the V segment lost 3 bases, leaving 7 bases of the junction unmatched.

The chain links TRBV7-3 to TRBJ2-5; 9 bases line up with TRBD2. CDR3 size: 15 residues. Germline CDR1 SGHTA, CDR2 FQGTGA. V dropped 2 bases and J dropped 1; count of bases not matched to a gene: 2. As DNA, the CDR3 is TGTGCCAGCAGCTTATCTAGCGGGACCCAAGAGACCCAGTACTTC. Translation: CASSLSSGTQETQYF. The variable domain in full, with the rest retrieved from reference TRBV7-3 and TRBJ2-5, is GAGVSQTPSNKVTEKGKYVELRCDPISGHTALYWYRQSLGQGPEFLIYFQGTGAADDSGLPNDRFFAVRPEGSVSTLKIQRTERGDSAVYLCASSLSSGTQETQYFGPGTRLLVL.

This clone was seen a single time. The genes are TRBV7-3 and TRBJ2-6; possibly TRBD1 for D (6 bases). Trimming removed 2 bases from V and 2 bases from J, with 7 bases in between. The CDR3 loop spans 15 amino acids. Germline V gene lookup returns CDR1 SGHTA and CDR2 FQGTGA. For the CDR3, the DNA is TGTGCCAGCAGCTTAGCAGGGGCTGGGGCCAACGTCCTGACTTTC. Protein product: CASSLAGAGANVLTF.

This sequence joins TRBV5-1 and TRBJ1-2, with D unresolved. The germline V and J ends were trimmed by 2 bases and 8 bases, with 13 bases remaining between them. Germline V gene data show CDR1 as SGHRS and CDR2 as YFSETQ. The CDR3 runs 13 residues. CDR3 nucleotides: TGCGCCAGCAGCTTTGGTGTCGGGGAAGGCTACACCTTC. Encoded protein: CASSFGVGEGYTF.

This clone was recorded only once. The chain has TRBV9 and TRBJ2-3; D is unresolved. Germline V gene data show CDR1 as SGDLS and CDR2 as YYNGEE. This CDR3 is built from 14 residues. V gave up 4 bases and J gave up 0 bases, with 9 bases separating them. The CDR3 DNA follows: TGTGCCAGCAGCCCCACCATTAGCACAGATACGCAGTATTTT. As protein: CASSPTISTDTQYF.

The chain joins TRBV20-1 to TRBJ2-5; D gene unclear. The V gene's germline CDR1 is DFQATT and CDR2 SNEGSKA (reference sequence). CDR3 length equals 10 residues. V lost 7 bases and J lost 5, with 8 bases in between. CDR3 sequence reads: CSGVGETQYF. The DNA for the CDR3 is TGCAGTGGTGTAGGGGAGACCCAGTACTTC.

This clone has a handful of counts. The J gene is TRBJ2-3, the V gene TRBV7-8; D not resolved. This CDR3 spans 13 amino acids. Trimming stripped 6 bases from V and 2 bases from J, with 9 bases between. Germline-derived CDR1 and CDR2 are SGHVS and FQNEAQ. The CDR3 sequence is CASRNPTTDTQYF. CDR3 nucleotides: TGTGCCAGCAGAAATCCGACCACAGATACGCAGTATTTT.

The chain employs TRBV5-1 and TRBJ2-3; TRBD2 matches 12 bases. V gave up 7 bases and J gave up 6 bases; unmatched junction bases: 6. The CDR3 has 14 residues. From germline, CDR1 is SGHRS and CDR2 YFSETQ. The CDR3 sequence: CASGLAGQGDTQYF. DNA of the CDR3: TGCGCCAGCGGACTAGCGGGGCAAGGGGATACGCAGTATTTT.

This rearrangement joins TRBV2 to TRBJ1-1, with a weak D call TRBD1 (5 bases). V dropped 7 bases and J dropped 4 bases, with 16 bases sitting between them. This CDR3 is built from 14 residues. The germline V gene has CDR1 SNHLY and CDR2 FYNNEI. This chain's CDR3 is CASTPRNGGTEAFF. CDR3 in DNA: TGTGCCAGCACCCCCAGGAACGGGGGCACTGAAGCTTTCTTT.

The chain carries TRBV7-2 and TRBJ1-1; D might be TRBD1 (5 bases). Trimming left V 5 bases short and J 0 bases short, with 13 bases between. Germline-derived CDR1 and CDR2 are SGHTA and FQGNSA. The CDR3 consists of 15 residues. CDR3 coding DNA: TGTGCCAGCAGCCCGCGGACATCTATGAACACTGAAGCTTTCTTT. This translates into CASSPRTSMNTEAFF.

The V gene is TRBV5-4, the J gene TRBJ2-5; D is possibly TRBD1 (6 bases). Germline-derived CDR1 and CDR2 are SGHNT and YYREEE (reference sequence). With 5 bases removed from V and 3 bases from J, the gap between germline ends came to 8 bases. The CDR3 spans 12 residues. The CDR3 region is CASRNREETQYF. CDR3 coding DNA: TGTGCCAGCAGGAACAGGGAAGAGACCCAGTACTTC.

This clone was observed a single time. V gene TRBV2 combines with J gene TRBJ1-5, with D tentatively TRBD1 (6 bases). The germline gives CDR1 SNHLY, CDR2 FYNNEI. The CDR3 runs 14 residues. With 5 bases removed from V and 7 bases from J, the gap between germline ends came to 15 bases. The CDR3 DNA follows: TGTGCCAGCAGTTCCCGGGACAACCAACAGCCCCAGCATTTT. Translated, it gives CASSSRDNQQPQHF.

The chain couples TRBV28 to TRBJ2-6, with D unclear. Germline CDR1 and CDR2: MDHEN and SYDVKM. CDR3 length equals 16 residues. V shed 3 bases and J shed 1 base, with 10 bases lying between them. CDR3 bases: TGTGCCAGCAGTTTCCGTGTGATATCTGGGGCCAACGTCCTGACTTTC. It is translated as CASSFRVISGANVLTF.

This rearrangement joins TRBV30 to TRBJ1-4; D remains unclear. From germline, CDR1 is GTSNPN and CDR2 SVGIG (reference sequence). There are 15 residues in the CDR3. V gave up 5 bases and J gave up 0 bases, with 13 bases separating them. CDR3 sequence: CAWFHPAATNEKLFF. CDR3 DNA sequence: TGTGCCTGGTTCCACCCGGCTGCAACTAATGAAAAACTGTTTTTT.

This clone was counted ten times or more. V and J are TRBV11-2 and TRBJ2-1; TRBD2 matches at 7 bases. CDR3 length: 16 amino acids. Germline loops: CDR1 SGHAT, CDR2 FQNNGV. V lost 3 bases to trimming and J lost 9 bases; unmatched junction nucleotides: 14. CDR3 amino acids: CASSFMIQSGEGEQFF. The CDR3 region has the DNA TGTGCCAGCAGCTTTATGATTCAGTCGGGGGAGGGTGAGCAGTTCTTC.

The V gene is TRBV6-6, the J gene TRBJ2-7, with TRBD2 matching 13 bases. This CDR3 region has 16 residues. CDR1 and CDR2 from the germline V gene are MNHNY and SVGAGI (reference sequence). The trim removed 5 bases at V and 2 bases at J, leaving 6 bases unmatched. The CDR3 DNA is TGTGCCAGCAGTCCCGGGGGACTAGCGGGGACCTACGAGCAGTACTTC. This gives the protein CASSPGGLAGTYEQYF.

The chain carries TRBV27 and TRBJ2-1, with 8 bases fitting TRBD1. CDR1 MNHEY and CDR2 SMNVEV come from the germline V gene (reference sequence). J lost 7 bases, V lost 4 bases, and 9 bases had no gene match. The CDR3 loop spans 15 amino acids. CDR3 nucleotide sequence: TGTGCCAGCAGTTCCGCCACAGGGGGGAGAAATGAGCAGTTCTTC. It is translated as CASSSATGGRNEQFF.